The present T cell receptor (beta chain) was sequenced within a study of T cell changes during pregnancy in multiple sclerosis. The V end was cut by 4 bases, the J end by 0 bases, with 13 bases between. The CDR3 runs to 15 residues. CDR1 is SGHTA, CDR2 FQGNSA, per germline. TCRdb's table, derived via immunoSEQ multiplex PCR, lists solely in-frame clones and lacks some. The sample lists 40,000 to 60,000 clones; roughly 90% were seen once. The clonotype originates from a female donor with multiple sclerosis, enrolled in a pregnancy study. This rearrangement joins TRBV7-2 to TRBJ2-7; D gene ambiguous. The specimen comprised CD4+ T cells from peripheral blood mononuclear cells, sampled after pregnancy. The chain's CDR3 is CASSSMTRSSYEQYF. Here the CDR3 DNA reads TGTGCCAGCAGCTCCATGACAAGGTCCTCCTACGAGCAGTACTTC.